A single sample gave rise to the 2 T cell receptor beta chains below, sequenced in a study of cytomegalovirus exposure and HLA in healthy donors (dated by TCRdb to 2017 to 2019). The library relied on the immunoSEQ multiplex PCR assay. For the multiplex PCR, a mixture combining 60 forward primers for TCR Vbeta segments and 13 reverse primers for TCR Jbeta segments was used. TCRdb took this table from immuneACCESS and kept in-frame rearrangements with V and J called. Such tables lack part of the clones; where checked against another copy, unresolved V genes explain under half of the gap, and the rest is unexplained. The sample table lists roughly 180,000 clones, approximately 84% of them with a count of one. The top ten clones comprise around 5% of the sample. The specimen was PBMCs. Receptors were obtained from a girl aged 5-17 years in good health and CMV-seropositive.

The rearrangement joins TRBV7-2 to TRBJ1-3; 10 nucleotides align to TRBD1. CDR1 and CDR2 (germline): SGHTA, FQGNSA. The V gene end was trimmed by 5 bases and the J gene end by 3 bases; junction bases not matched to a gene: 7. CDR3 length: 16 amino acids. The chain's CDR3 is CASSPGQGSGGNTIYF. The CDR3 DNA follows: TGTGCCAGCAGCCCGGGACAGGGGAGTGGTGGAAACACCATATATTTT.

The DNA for the CDR3 is TGTGCCAGCAGCTCCGACATCTCCTATAATTCACCCCTCCACTTT. Amino acid sequence: CASSSDISYNSPLHF. The chain combines TRBV7-2 with TRBJ1-6; D gene unclear. In germline, CDR1 is SGHTA, CDR2 FQGNSA. This CDR3 contains 15 residues. V was trimmed by 4 bases and J by 0 bases, leaving 7 bases between them.